The 31 T cell receptor beta chains in this list originate from one sample, sequenced in a study of T-cell reconstitution after alpha-beta-depleted transplantation in children (TCRdb year 2016). The sample's treatment or condition label, in plain terms: allogeneic hematopoietic cell transplantation with graft depleted of TCRalphabeta T cells and CD19 B cells. Receptor amplification or capture employed PCR. Sequencing used an Illumina HiSeq 2500. TCR library preparation used molecular barcoding, with unique molecular identifiers applied to normalize quantification of the TCRbeta repertoire. TCRdb cleaned the public reads at Q25 with fastp, built clones with MiXCR and kept in-frame beta chains. Rows merge per CDR3 protein into single entries with the most common DNA and genes. Present in this sample are a few hundred thousand distinct CDR3 sequences, roughly 23% of which were seen just once. The ten largest clones capture 2.6% of the sample.

The input for sequencing was PBMCs, taken before TCRalphabeta/CD19-depleted stem cell transplant. Receptor source: a girl aged 2-9 years with Fanconi anemia, due to receive a stem cell transplant.

This clonotype was detected ten times or more. The chain joins TRBV29-1 to TRBJ2-1; 9 bases line up with TRBD2. The V and J ends lost 4 bases and 4 bases, in that order; junction bases with no gene match: 5. The CDR3 has 14 residues. Germline CDR1 reads SQVTM; CDR2 reads ANQGSEA. This CDR3 is CSVGRLAEYNEQFF. CDR3 DNA sequence: TGCAGCGTTGGGAGACTAGCGGAGTACAATGAGCAGTTCTTC.

This clonotype was counted at least ten times. The chain carries TRBV5-1 and TRBJ1-6, with a tentative D call TRBD1 (5 bases). CDR3 size: 14 residues. CDR1 is SGHRS and CDR2 is YFSETQ in the germline V gene. Trimming pared 2 bases from V and 9 bases from J, leaving 12 bases between. This CDR3 reads CASSFRQGGSPLHF. The DNA of the CDR3 is TGCGCCAGCAGCTTCCGGCAGGGTGGTTCACCCCTCCACTTT.

The V and J genes are TRBV20-1 and TRBJ1-5; no clear D gene. Germline CDR1 reads DFQATT; CDR2 reads SNEGSKA (reference sequence). V was pared by 3 bases and J by 4 bases, with 16 bases between. The CDR3 covers 15 residues. CDR3 DNA sequence: TGCAGTGCTAGTCTGTCCAATTCTCTGAATCAGCCCCAGCATTTT. Translating gives CSASLSNSLNQPQHF.

This clonotype was detected ten times or more. The chain has TRBV10-2 and TRBJ1-3; no definite D call. There are 15 residues in the CDR3. Germline assignment: CDR1 WSHSY and CDR2 SAAADI. Trimming removed 2 bases at V and 0 bases at J, with 8 bases between. The CDR3 protein is CASSETQSSGNTIYF. CDR3 sequence (DNA): TGCGCCAGCAGTGAGACACAGAGCTCTGGAAACACCATATATTTT.

The chain joins TRBV2 to TRBJ2-1; 9 bases line up with TRBD2. V dropped 4 bases and J dropped 6; count of bases not matched to a gene: 16. CDR1 SNHLY and CDR2 FYNNEI come from the germline V gene. CDR3 size: 18 residues. The CDR3 DNA is TGTGCCAGCAGTGGCCATAGCGGGAGCGCCAAGGTCAGCAATGAGCAGTTCTTC. It yields the protein CASSGHSGSAKVSNEQFF.

This clonotype occurred once. CDR3 sequence: CASSLEASGKGETQYF. CDR3 in DNA: TGTGCCAGCAGCTTAGAAGCTAGCGGAAAAGGAGAGACCCAGTACTTC. The J gene is TRBJ2-5, the V gene TRBV7-6, with 7 bases fitting TRBD2. Germline V gene sequence: CDR1 SGHVS, CDR2 FNYEAQ. The V and J ends lost 1 base and 4 bases, in that order; junction bases with no gene match: 9. The CDR3 sequence is 16 residues long.

The chain combines TRBV2 with TRBJ1-1; D call uncertain. Germline CDR1 is SNHLY and CDR2 is FYNNEI. The CDR3 has 14 residues. The V end lost 4 bases, the J end lost 1 base, and 10 bases lay between the germline ends. The CDR3 is CASSARGPNTEAFF. In DNA, the CDR3 is TGTGCCAGCAGTGCTAGAGGTCCGAACACTGAAGCTTTCTTT.

There are many counts of this clonotype. The chain links TRBV2 to TRBJ2-7; TRBD1 matches 8 bases. The CDR3 consists of 13 residues. J lost 6 bases, V lost 6 bases, and 7 bases had no gene match. Germline V gene lookup returns CDR1 SNHLY and CDR2 FYNNEI. The CDR3 here is CASSGDRLVEQYF. DNA for the CDR3: TGTGCCAGCAGCGGGGACAGGTTAGTCGAGCAGTACTTC.

The chain combines TRBV27 with TRBJ1-1; D is perhaps TRBD1 (6 bases). V lost 4 bases to trimming and J lost 3 bases, with 12 bases between them. The germline gives CDR1 MNHEY, CDR2 SMNVEV (reference sequence). This CDR3 spans 14 amino acids. This CDR3 reads CASSYRGVHTEAFF. The CDR3 DNA reads TGTGCCAGCAGTTATAGGGGGGTGCACACTGAAGCTTTCTTT.

This clonotype has at least ten counts. J is TRBJ2-3 and V is TRBV6-5; 7 bases fit TRBD1. CDR1 and CDR2 from the germline V gene are MNHEY and SVGAGI. The CDR3 is made up of 13 amino acids. Losses at the gene ends were 2 bases for V and 6 bases for J; bases not matched to a gene: 2. DNA for the CDR3: TGTGCCAGCAGTTACAACAGGGGCGATACGCAGTATTTT. The encoded protein is CASSYNRGDTQYF.

The gene calls are TRBV20-1 and TRBJ2-7; TRBD2 aligns across 10 bases. Per germline, CDR1 DFQATT and CDR2 SNEGSKA (reference sequence). Germline trimming cut 3 bases from V and 1 base from J; bases unmatched to any gene: 3. The CDR3 loop spans 14 amino acids. The CDR3 DNA is TGCAGTGCTAGTAAAGCGGGAGGGTCCTACGAGCAGTACTTC. Translation gives CSASKAGGSYEQYF.

This clonotype was detected ten times or more. The V gene is TRBV5-1, the J gene TRBJ2-1; D not certain. CDR1 SGHRS and CDR2 YFSETQ come from the germline V gene. The CDR3 is 11 amino acids. Trimming left V 0 bases short and J 9 bases short, with 4 bases between. The CDR3 coding sequence is TGCGCCAGCAGCTTGGGCACTGAGCAGTTCTTC. This encodes CASSLGTEQFF.

In this sample, this clonotype turned up many times. V gene TRBV29-1 combines with J gene TRBJ2-7; TRBD2 agrees at 8 bases. CDR1 is SQVTM and CDR2 is ANQGSEA in the germline V gene. The CDR3 has 14 residues. V lost 3 bases to trimming and J lost 2 bases; unmatched junction nucleotides: 6. The CDR3 bases are TGCAGCGTTGATGGCGGGAGGTACCCCTACGAGCAGTACTTC. It codes for CSVDGGRYPYEQYF.

The chain combines TRBV29-1 with TRBJ1-2; the D is unclear. V lost 0 bases and J lost 7, with 9 bases in between. Germline CDR1 SQVTM, CDR2 ANQGSEA. This CDR3 has 12 amino acids. CDR3 bases: TGCAGCGTTGAAGATAGACGGGTTGGCTACACCTTC. It codes for CSVEDRRVGYTF.

The V call is TRBV7-9, the J call TRBJ2-3; perhaps TRBD2 as D (5 bases). The CDR3 runs to 13 residues. Germline CDR1 is SEHNR and CDR2 is FQNEAQ (reference sequence). Between the trimmed V and J ends, which lost 5 bases and 2 bases, there was a span of 8 bases. CDR3 in amino acids: CASSGEFTDTQYF. CDR3 DNA sequence: TGTGCCAGCAGCGGGGAGTTCACAGATACGCAGTATTTT.

This clonotype was picked up many times. V and J are TRBV20-1 and TRBJ2-3, with TRBD2 matching 13 bases. The V segment lost 5 bases and the J segment 2 bases; nucleotides outside the gene matches: 4. The CDR3 has 15 residues. Germline-derived CDR1 and CDR2 are DFQATT and SNEGSKA (reference sequence). This chain's CDR3 is CSAGGLAGVTDTQYF. The CDR3 DNA reads as TGCAGTGCTGGAGGACTAGCGGGGGTCACAGATACGCAGTATTTT.

This clonotype was counted many times. The chain joins TRBV25-1 to TRBJ2-3; tentatively, D is TRBD1 or TRBD2 (5 bases each). The CDR3 covers 15 residues. CDR1 and CDR2 (germline): MGHDK, SYGVNS. Trimming cost V 4 bases and J 1 base, with 12 bases left between them. The CDR3 DNA sequence: TGTGCCAGCAGTGCCGATCGGGGCGGCACAGATACGCAGTATTTT. This encodes CASSADRGGTDTQYF.

The CDR3 bases are TGCAGTCCCGATGGGACAGGGAGAGATACGCAGTATTTT. Its translation: CSPDGTGRDTQYF. This chain uses TRBV20-1 with TRBJ2-3; TRBD1 matches at 9 bases. Germline V CDR1 and CDR2: DFQATT, SNEGSKA (reference sequence). V gave up 8 bases and J gave up 5 bases; unmatched junction bases: 8. This CDR3 is 13 amino acids long.

In its sample, this clonotype was seen a few times. The V call is TRBV29-1, the J call TRBJ2-1, with D uncertain. The germline V and J ends were trimmed by 6 bases and 2 bases, with 8 bases remaining between them. There are 12 residues in the CDR3. The germline V gene has CDR1 SQVTM and CDR2 ANQGSEA. The CDR3 sequence is CSVEDPYNEQFF. The DNA of the CDR3 is TGCAGCGTCGAGGACCCCTACAATGAGCAGTTCTTC.

The chain joins TRBV29-1 to TRBJ2-1, with a weak D call TRBD2 (6 bases). V lost 6 bases and J 1 base, leaving 10 bases between the germline ends. Germline-derived CDR1 and CDR2 are SQVTM and ANQGSEA. This CDR3 has 13 residues. The CDR3 DNA follows: TGCAGCGTCAGGGAGGCGTCCTACAATGAGCAGTTCTTC. This codes for CSVREASYNEQFF.

The table lists this clonotype with many counts. This sequence joins TRBV27 and TRBJ2-5; D is unresolved. Germline V CDR1 and CDR2: MNHEY, SMNVEV (reference sequence). Trimming took 3 bases from V and 5 from J, leaving 4 bases between them. The CDR3 is made up of 11 amino acids. The CDR3 sequence is CASSLVETQYF. The CDR3, as DNA: TGTGCCAGCAGTTTGGTGGAGACCCAGTACTTC.

V usage is TRBV10-3 and J usage is TRBJ1-2; D gene ambiguous. Per germline, CDR1 ENHRY and CDR2 SYGVKD. The V gene lost 6 bases and the J gene lost 0 bases, with 11 bases spanning the gap. This CDR3 has 14 residues. CDR3 sequence reads: CAISSDGSNYGYTF. CDR3 sequence (DNA): TGTGCCATCAGCTCCGACGGTTCTAACTATGGCTACACCTTC.

Only a few counts were recorded for this clonotype. The chain has TRBV11-2 and TRBJ2-3; 7 positions match TRBD2. J gave up 0 bases and V 7 bases, and 7 bases lay outside the gene matches. The CDR3 loop spans 15 amino acids. Germline lookup yields CDR1 SGHAT and CDR2 FQNNGV. CDR3 sequence: CASNPSGSSTDTQYF. The CDR3, as DNA: TGTGCCAGCAACCCTAGCGGTTCTAGCACAGATACGCAGTATTTT.

The table lists this clonotype with many counts. CDR3 DNA sequence: TGCAGCGTTGACCTCGCGGCAGCGAGCACAGATACGCAGTATTTT. Its translation is CSVDLAAASTDTQYF. The chain joins TRBV29-1 to TRBJ2-3; D gene uncertain. The length of the CDR3 is 15 residues. Germline CDR1 SQVTM, CDR2 ANQGSEA. V lost 3 bases and J 0 bases, leaving 13 bases between the germline ends.

V gene TRBV7-9 combines with J gene TRBJ2-3, with 7 positions matching TRBD2. The CDR3 is made up of 13 amino acids. Losses at the gene ends were 0 bases for V and 11 bases for J; bases not matched to a gene: 5. The germline gives CDR1 SEHNR, CDR2 FQNEAQ (reference sequence). The CDR3 nucleotides are TGTGCCAGCAGCTTAGCCGCGGGAGATCGGCAGTATTTT. Translated: CASSLAAGDRQYF. The variable domain in full, with the rest retrieved from reference TRBV7-9 and TRBJ2-3, is DTGVSQNPRHKITKRGQNVTFRCDPISEHNRLYWYRQTLGQGPEFLTYFQNEAQLEKSRLLSDRFSAERPKGSFSTLEIQRTEQGDSAMYLCASSLAAGDRQYFGPGTRLTVL.

This clonotype was found a few times. The rearrangement links TRBV5-1 to TRBJ1-1, with TRBD1 matching 7 bases. Germline trimming cut 3 bases from V and 7 bases from J; bases unmatched to any gene: 9. The germline V gene encodes CDR1 SGHRS and CDR2 YFSETQ. CDR3 length: 14 residues. The CDR3 loop is CASSYRGGGVEAFF. In DNA form, the CDR3 reads TGCGCCAGCAGCTACAGGGGCGGAGGGGTTGAAGCTTTCTTT.

This clonotype was counted many times. The J gene is TRBJ1-5, the V gene TRBV27; D may be TRBD1 (5 bases). Germline V gene data show CDR1 as MNHEY and CDR2 as SMNVEV (reference sequence). Trimming pared 3 bases from V and 4 bases from J, leaving 10 bases between. CDR3 length: 14 residues. CDR3 loop: CASSFEGRNQPQHF. In nucleotides, the CDR3 is TGTGCCAGCAGTTTTGAGGGGCGGAATCAGCCCCAGCATTTT.

This clonotype was seen only once. The chain joins TRBV4-1 to TRBJ2-7; 13 nucleotides align to TRBD2. The CDR3 has 16 residues. Looked up from germline, CDR1 is MGHRA and CDR2 is YSYEKL. The trim removed 4 bases at V and 2 bases at J, leaving 5 bases unmatched. The CDR3 nucleotides read TGCGCCAGCAGCCCGAGGACTAGCGGGAGAACCTACGAGCAGTACTTC. As protein: CASSPRTSGRTYEQYF.

V gene TRBV20-1 combines with J gene TRBJ1-1, with D perhaps matching TRBD1 (5 bases). CDR1 DFQATT and CDR2 SNEGSKA come from the germline V gene (reference sequence). This CDR3 contains 14 residues. Trimming stripped 4 bases from V and 0 bases from J, with 12 bases between. The CDR3 sequence: CSAILGPLNTEAFF. The CDR3 nucleotides are TGCAGTGCTATTCTGGGGCCCCTGAACACTGAAGCTTTCTTT.

This clonotype was counted only a few times. This rearrangement joins TRBV6-1 to TRBJ2-1; 8 bases fit TRBD1. J lost 7 bases, V lost 8 bases, and 13 bases had no gene match. Per the germline V gene, CDR1 is MNHNS and CDR2 is SASEGT. The CDR3 extends over 15 amino acids. The CDR3 spells CASQRVRGHRNEQFF. CDR3 DNA sequence: TGTGCCAGCCAAAGGGTCAGGGGGCATAGAAATGAGCAGTTCTTC.

In its sample, this clonotype was seen a few times. The rearrangement links TRBV29-1 to TRBJ2-7; D possibly corresponds to TRBD2 (5 bases). Per the germline V gene, CDR1 is SQVTM and CDR2 is ANQGSEA. The CDR3 runs to 12 residues. V was trimmed by 4 bases and J by 0 bases, leaving 7 bases between them. CDR3 protein: CSVGRSSYEQYF. The CDR3 DNA follows: TGCAGCGTTGGGAGGAGCTCCTACGAGCAGTACTTC.